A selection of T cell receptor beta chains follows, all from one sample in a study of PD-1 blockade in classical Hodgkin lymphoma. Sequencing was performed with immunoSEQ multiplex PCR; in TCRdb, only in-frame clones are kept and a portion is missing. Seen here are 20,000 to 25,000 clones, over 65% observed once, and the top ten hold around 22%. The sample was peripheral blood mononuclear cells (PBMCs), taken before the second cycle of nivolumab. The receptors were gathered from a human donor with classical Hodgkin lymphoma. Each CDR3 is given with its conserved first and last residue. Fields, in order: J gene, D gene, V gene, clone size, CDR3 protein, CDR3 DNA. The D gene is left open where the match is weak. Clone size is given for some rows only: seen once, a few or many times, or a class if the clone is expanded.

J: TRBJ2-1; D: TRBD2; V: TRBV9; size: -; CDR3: CASSAGLAGGPGWDEQFF; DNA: TGTGCCAGCAGCGCTGGACTAGCGGGAGGGCCTGGGTGGGATGAGCAGTTCTTC
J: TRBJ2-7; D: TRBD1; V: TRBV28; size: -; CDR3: CASGQGVYEQYF; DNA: TGTGCCAGCGGACAGGGAGTCTACGAGCAGTACTTC
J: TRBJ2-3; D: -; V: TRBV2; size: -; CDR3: CASSELGGVGDTQYF; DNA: TGTGCCAGCAGTGAATTGGGGGGAGTCGGTGATACGCAGTATTTT
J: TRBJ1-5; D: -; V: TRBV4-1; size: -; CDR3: CASSQELGPRQPQHF; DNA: TGCGCCAGCAGCCAAGAATTGGGCCCGAGACAGCCCCAGCATTTT
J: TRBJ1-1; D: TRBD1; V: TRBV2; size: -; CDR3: CASRATGGTEAFF; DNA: TGTGCCAGCAGAGCGACAGGGGGCACTGAAGCTTTCTTT
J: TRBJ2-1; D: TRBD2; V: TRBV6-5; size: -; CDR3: CASSYSQAWGGTSQFF; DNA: TGTGCCAGCAGTTACTCTCAGGCCTGGGGGGGGACGTCACAGTTCTTC
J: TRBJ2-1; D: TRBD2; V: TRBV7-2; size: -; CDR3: CASRPSGRALASNEQFF; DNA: TGTGCCAGCAGGCCTAGCGGGAGGGCCCTAGCCTCCAATGAGCAGTTCTTC
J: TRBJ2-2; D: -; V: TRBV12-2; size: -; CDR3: CASRLSETTFTGELFF; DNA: TGTGCAAGTCGCTTATCGGAGACGACTTTCACCGGGGAGCTGTTTTTT
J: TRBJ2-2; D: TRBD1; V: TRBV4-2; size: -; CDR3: CASTLPGQGAGELFF; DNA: TGTGCCAGCACCCTACCGGGACAGGGTGCCGGGGAGCTGTTTTTT
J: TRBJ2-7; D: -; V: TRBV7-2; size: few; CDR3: CASSLAERASQGPYEQYF; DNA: TGTGCCAGCAGCTTAGCGGAGCGGGCCTCCCAGGGCCCCTACGAGCAGTACTTC
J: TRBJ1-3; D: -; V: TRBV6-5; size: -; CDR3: CASSYSIWQLENTIYF; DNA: TGTGCCAGCAGTTACTCGATCTGGCAGTTGGAGAACACCATATATTTT
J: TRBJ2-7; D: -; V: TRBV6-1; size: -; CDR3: CASSTTPGQYF; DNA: TGTGCCAGCAGTACGACCCCGGGACAGTACTTC
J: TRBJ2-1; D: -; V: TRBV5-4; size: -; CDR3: CASRARGRDYNEQFF; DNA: TGTGCCAGCAGGGCCCGTGGGAGAGATTACAATGAGCAGTTCTTC
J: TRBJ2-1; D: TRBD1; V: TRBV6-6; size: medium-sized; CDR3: CASTITGTGGDEQFF; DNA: TGTGCCAGCACCATAACCGGGACAGGGGGCGATGAGCAGTTCTTC
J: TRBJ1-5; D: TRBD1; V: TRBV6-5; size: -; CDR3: CASRPTGGAYQPQHF; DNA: TGTGCCAGCAGGCCGACAGGGGGCGCGTACCAGCCCCAGCATTTT
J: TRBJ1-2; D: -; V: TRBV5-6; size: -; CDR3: CASRNNHGYTF; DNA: TGTGCCAGCAGGAACAACCATGGCTACACCTTC
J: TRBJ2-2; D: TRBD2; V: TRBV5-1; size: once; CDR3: CASSLIGTSGRGAGELFF; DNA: TGCGCCAGCAGCTTGATCGGAACTAGCGGGAGGGGCGCCGGGGAGCTGTTTTTT
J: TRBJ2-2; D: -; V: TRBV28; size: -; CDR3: CASSSGRNTGELFF; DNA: TGTGCCAGCAGTTCAGGAAGAAACACCGGGGAGCTGTTTTTT
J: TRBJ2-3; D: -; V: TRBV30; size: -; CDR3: CAWEDAALLVPTQYF; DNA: TGTGCCTGGGAAGATGCGGCGTTACTAGTCCCTACGCAGTATTTT
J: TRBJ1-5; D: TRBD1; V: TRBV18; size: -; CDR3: CASSEGQGTGQPQHF; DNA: TGTGCCAGCTCAGAGGGACAGGGGACAGGACAGCCCCAGCATTTT
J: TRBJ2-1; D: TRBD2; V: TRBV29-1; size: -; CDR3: CSAPRGGFSYNEQFF; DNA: TGCAGCGCCCCACGGGGGGGCTTCTCCTACAATGAGCAGTTCTTC
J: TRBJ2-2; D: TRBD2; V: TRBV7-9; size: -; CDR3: CASSGRSGNANTGELFF; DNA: TGTGCCAGCAGCGGTCGTAGCGGGAACGCGAACACCGGGGAGCTGTTTTTT
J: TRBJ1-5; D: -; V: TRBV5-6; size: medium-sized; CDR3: CASSLGQSYSNQPQHF; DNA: TGTGCCAGCAGCTTGGGACAGTCGTATAGCAATCAGCCCCAGCATTTT
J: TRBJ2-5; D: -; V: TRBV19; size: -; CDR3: CASRGSGTQETQYF; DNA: TGTGCCAGTAGGGGCTCGGGGACCCAAGAGACCCAGTACTTC
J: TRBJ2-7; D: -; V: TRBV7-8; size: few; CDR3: CASSRLGGAPYEQYF; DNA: TGTGCCAGCAGCCGCCTTGGGGGCGCCCCCTACGAGCAGTACTTC
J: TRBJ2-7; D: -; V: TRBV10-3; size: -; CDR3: CAISELVYEQYF; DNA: TGTGCCATCAGTGAGCTCGTCTACGAGCAGTACTTC
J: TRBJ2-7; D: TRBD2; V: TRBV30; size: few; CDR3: CALGLAGDEQYF; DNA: TGTGCCTTGGGACTAGCGGGAGACGAGCAGTACTTC
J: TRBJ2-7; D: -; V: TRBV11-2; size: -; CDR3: CASSPQRGGNSYEQYF; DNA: TGTGCCAGCAGCCCACAAAGGGGCGGGAACTCCTACGAGCAGTACTTC
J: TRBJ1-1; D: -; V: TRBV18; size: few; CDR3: CASSPTDLGTEAFF; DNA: TGTGCCAGCTCACCAACAGATTTGGGCACTGAAGCTTTCTTT
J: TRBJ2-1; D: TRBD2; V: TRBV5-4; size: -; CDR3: CASSQEAGGRGNEQFF; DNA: TGTGCCAGCAGCCAAGAGGCGGGAGGTCGTGGTAATGAGCAGTTCTTC
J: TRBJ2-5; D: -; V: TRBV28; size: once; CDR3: CASSLIGNGETQYF; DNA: TGTGCCAGCAGTTTAATAGGGAATGGAGAGACCCAGTACTTC